A single sample is the source of the 11 T cell receptor beta chains below, sequenced in a study of T cells in pancreatic ductal adenocarcinoma. Surgery without prior neoadjuvant therapy was the treatment of the selected pancreatic ductal adenocarcinoma patients. Here immunoSEQ multiplex PCR was the method, and the copy in TCRdb shows in-frame clones only, minus some. The sample includes more than 85,000 clones, 90% to 95% seen only once; the top ten take under 3.5%. Sequencing was carried out using PBMCs. The receptors derive from a human donor with pancreatic ductal adenocarcinoma.

CDR3: CASSLPGGKSYNEQFF. As DNA, the CDR3 is TGTGCCAGCAGTTTACCGGGAGGGAAATCCTACAATGAGCAGTTCTTC. The rearrangement uses TRBV27 and TRBJ2-1, with TRBD2 identical over 8 bases. Per germline, CDR1 MNHEY and CDR2 SMNVEV (reference sequence). The CDR3 has 16 amino acids. With V trimmed by 2 bases and J by 1 base, 4 bases remained unmatched.

The genes are TRBV10-3 and TRBJ2-7, with TRBD2 as a possible D gene (6 bases). The CDR3 has 12 amino acids. V dropped 8 bases and J dropped 7 bases, with 15 bases sitting between them. The V gene's germline CDR1 is ENHRY and CDR2 SYGVKD. The CDR3 sequence is CAISPGASEQYF. The CDR3, as DNA: TGTGCCATCTCCCCGGGAGCTAGTGAGCAGTACTTC.

This chain connects TRBV2 to TRBJ2-1, with TRBD1 as a possible D gene (6 bases). This CDR3 spans 14 amino acids. Germline V gives CDR1 SNHLY, CDR2 FYNNEI. The V end lost 7 bases, the J end lost 4 bases, and 14 bases lay between the germline ends. The CDR3 nucleotides are TGTGCCAGCAAGCGGACAGAAAATTACAATGAGCAGTTCTTC. As protein: CASKRTENYNEQFF.

The chain is built from TRBV18 and TRBJ2-1; 9 positions agree with TRBD1. V lost 3 bases to trimming and J lost 7 bases; unmatched junction nucleotides: 13. This CDR3 contains 17 residues. Looked up from germline, CDR1 is KGHSH and CDR2 is LQKENI. The CDR3 DNA sequence: TGTGCCAGCTCACCTGCCGGTTGGGACAGGGCGGGGAATGAGCAGTTCTTC. It specifies CASSPAGWDRAGNEQFF.

In DNA form, the CDR3 reads TGTGCCAGCAGGGACTCTAGCCTCCCGATGGAGCTGTTTTTT. This sequence encodes CASRDSSLPMELFF. The chain couples TRBV28 to TRBJ2-2; D might be TRBD2 (5 bases). Trimming pared 6 bases from V and 10 bases from J, leaving 18 bases between. Germline-derived CDR1 and CDR2 are MDHEN and SYDVKM. This CDR3 is 14 amino acids long.

The chain is built from TRBV10-3 and TRBJ2-1; D ambiguous. Germline CDR1 and CDR2: ENHRY and SYGVKD. The V gene lost 4 bases and the J gene lost 1 base, with 11 bases spanning the gap. This CDR3 spans 15 amino acids. The CDR3 nucleotides are TGTGCCATCAGTGCACAGCCTACTTCCTACAATGAGCAGTTCTTC. Translating gives CAISAQPTSYNEQFF.

The genes are TRBV4-1 and TRBJ1-4; tentative D call: TRBD1 (5 bases). This CDR3 comprises 13 residues. Germline V CDR1 and CDR2: MGHRA, YSYEKL. V lost 4 bases and J lost 12, with 15 bases in between. The chain's CDR3 is CASSRGTPSELFF. CDR3 in DNA: TGCGCCAGCAGCCGCGGGACGCCTTCCGAACTGTTTTTT.

The V gene is TRBV2, the J gene TRBJ2-2; a possible D gene is TRBD1 (6 bases). This CDR3 contains 14 residues. CDR1 and CDR2 from the germline V gene are SNHLY and FYNNEI. Trimming shortened V by 5 bases and J by 4 bases, and 11 bases separated the two germline ends. The CDR3 nucleotides read TGTGCCAGCAGTCCTACAGGGACCACCGGGGAGCTGTTTTTT. This gives the protein CASSPTGTTGELFF.

J is TRBJ2-7 and V is TRBV7-8; 8 bases map to TRBD1. The junction had 5 bases not matched to a gene; V was cut back by 3 bases and J by 4 bases. The CDR3 is 14 amino acids. Germline V gene lookup returns CDR1 SGHVS and CDR2 FQNEAQ. CDR3: CASSFSRQGYEQYF. CDR3 coding DNA: TGTGCCAGCAGCTTCTCCAGACAGGGGTACGAGCAGTACTTC. Looking up the rest from reference TRBV7-8 and TRBJ2-7 gives the full variable domain: GAGVSQSPRYKVAKRGQDVALRCDPISGHVSLFWYQQALGQGPEFLTYFQNEAQLDKSGLPSDRFFAERPEGSVSTLKIQRTQQEDSAVYLCASSFSRQGYEQYFGPGTRLTVT.

The chain carries TRBV30 and TRBJ2-7, with 7 nucleotides matching TRBD1. This CDR3 region has 13 residues. CDR1 is GTSNPN and CDR2 is SVGIG in the germline V gene (reference sequence). The ends lost 6 bases at V and 0 bases at J; junction bases unmatched: 5. CDR3 sequence: CACTRDSSYEQYF. CDR3 in DNA: TGTGCCTGCACAAGGGACAGCTCCTACGAGCAGTACTTC.

The chain has TRBV11-2 and TRBJ2-5, with 9 positions matching TRBD1. CDR3 length equals 15 residues. V lost 5 bases to trimming and J lost 3 bases; unmatched junction nucleotides: 7. CDR1 and CDR2 from the germline V gene are SGHAT and FQNNGV. CDR3 sequence reads: CASSPGQGLKETQYF. DNA of the CDR3: TGTGCCAGCAGCCCTGGACAGGGGCTTAAAGAGACCCAGTACTTC.